A selection of T cell receptor beta chains follows, all from one sample in a study of T and B cells in COVID-19 patients. TCRdb re-derived calls from the multiplex PCR reads in MiXCR, one entry per CDR3 protein. The sample has some 8,400 distinct CDR3 sequences; approximately 25% are singletons. The sequenced sample was blood. These receptors came from a human donor with active COVID-19. Both conserved end residues are part of each CDR3. The D gene is left open where the match is weak. Clone size is given for some rows only: seen once, a few or many times, or a class if the clone is expanded.

D: NA; V: TRBV19; size: NA; J: TRBJ2-2; DNA: TGTGCCAGTAGTATAGACACCGGGAGTGGAACCGGGGAGCTGTTTTTT; CDR3: CASSIDTGSGTGELFF
D: TRBD2; V: TRBV27; size: medium-sized; J: TRBJ2-5; DNA: TGTGCCAGCAGGTTTATGGCGGGGGGGATCCAAGAGACCCAGTACTTC; CDR3: CASRFMAGGIQETQYF
D: TRBD2; V: TRBV6-1; size: NA; J: TRBJ2-1; DNA: TGTGCCAGCAGTGAACTAGCGGGCTCCTACAATGAGCAGTTCTTC; CDR3: CASSELAGSYNEQFF
D: NA; V: TRBV7-9; size: few; J: TRBJ2-6; DNA: TGTGCCAGCAGCTTGGTCTCGAAACGGGGAGTCTCTGGGGCCAACGTCCTGACTTTC; CDR3: CASSLVSKRGVSGANVLTF
D: TRBD2; V: TRBV19; size: NA; J: TRBJ2-1; DNA: TGTGCCAGTAGTAACCCAACCTCCGGGACTAGCGGGGGGGCGGCCTACAATGAGCAGTTCTTC; CDR3: CASSNPTSGTSGGAAYNEQFF
D: NA; V: TRBV5-1; size: NA; J: TRBJ1-4; DNA: TGTGCCAGCAGCCTTTACCGGGGCAGGGACGAAAAACTGTTTTTT; CDR3: CASSLYRGRDEKLFF
D: TRBD2; V: TRBV6-1; size: few; J: TRBJ2-7; DNA: TGTGCCAGCAGTGAACCAGCGGGAGCTTCAACCTACGAGCAGTACTTC; CDR3: CASSEPAGASTYEQYF
D: NA; V: TRBV20-1; size: NA; J: TRBJ2-7; DNA: TGCAGTGCAAGGGGAGACACTCCCTACGAGCAGTACTTC; CDR3: CSARGDTPYEQYF
D: NA; V: TRBV5-4; size: NA; J: TRBJ1-2; DNA: TGTGCCAGCAGCGAAACGGGGCGGGGCTACACCTTC; CDR3: CASSETGRGYTF
D: TRBD1; V: TRBV6-2/TRBV6-3; size: NA; J: TRBJ2-2; DNA: TGTGCCAGCAGTCCCCTACAGGGGTCACTCACCGGGGAGCTGTTTTTT; CDR3: CASSPLQGSLTGELFF
D: NA; V: TRBV6-5; size: NA; J: TRBJ1-2; DNA: TGTGCCAGCAGTTACGCCCACTACTCGGGTGGCTACACCTTC; CDR3: CASSYAHYSGGYTF
D: TRBD2; V: TRBV4-3; size: few; J: TRBJ2-1; DNA: TGCGCCAGCAGCCCCGGGACTAGCGGGACGAGCTCCTACAATGAGCAGTTCTTC; CDR3: CASSPGTSGTSSYNEQFF